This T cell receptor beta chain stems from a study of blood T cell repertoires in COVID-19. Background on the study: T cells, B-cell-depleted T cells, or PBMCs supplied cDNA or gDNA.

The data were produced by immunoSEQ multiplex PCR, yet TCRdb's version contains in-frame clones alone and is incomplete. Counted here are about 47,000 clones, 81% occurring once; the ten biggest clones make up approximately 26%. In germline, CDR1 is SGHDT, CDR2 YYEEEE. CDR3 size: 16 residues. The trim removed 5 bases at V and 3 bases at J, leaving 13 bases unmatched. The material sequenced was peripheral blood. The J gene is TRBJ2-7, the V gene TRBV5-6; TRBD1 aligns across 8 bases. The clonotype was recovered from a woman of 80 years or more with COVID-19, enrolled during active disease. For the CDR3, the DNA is TGTGCCAGCAGGAATAGTGACAGGGGCCTTGGCTACGAGCAGTACTTC. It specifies CASRNSDRGLGYEQYF. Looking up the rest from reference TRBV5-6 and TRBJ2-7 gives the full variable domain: DAGVTQSPTHLIKTRGQQVTLRCSPKSGHDTVSWYQQALGQGPQFIFQYYEEEERQRGNFPDRFSGHQFPNYSSELNVNALLLGDSALYLCASRNSDRGLGYEQYFGPGTRLTVT.